This TCR beta chain was recovered during a study of blood T cell repertoires in COVID-19. Turning to the study itself: Sites in the United States, Italy and Spain provided acute and convalescent COVID-19 samples.

In the authors' methods: Nucleated cell number was recorded as an estimate derived from reference gene primer amplification. Profiling relied on immunoSEQ multiplex PCR, and the TCRdb table lists in-frame clones only, not all of them. That table furnishes V, J and clone size, whereas the DNA furnished D and trimming. The sample holds some 170,000 clones, about 83% seen once. CDR1 and CDR2 (germline): SGHNT, YYREEE (reference sequence). The ends lost 1 base at V and 3 bases at J; junction bases unmatched: 9. This CDR3 is built from 17 residues. A Seattle source enrolled patients during active infection and followed them longitudinally.

The TCR comes from a woman aged 70 to 79 with COVID-19, enrolled during active disease. V usage is TRBV5-4 and J usage is TRBJ2-3; 9 nucleotides agree with TRBD1. Sample: peripheral blood. CDR3: CASSLFRGGQGTDTQYF. The CDR3 bases are TGTGCCAGCAGCTTGTTTCGCGGGGGACAGGGTACAGATACGCAGTATTTT.